The sequence of this T cell receptor (beta chain) was determined in a study of T cells after yellow fever vaccination. This clonotype appeared many times. For TCR, cDNA came from 5'RACE template switching, which added a universal primer site and UMIs. Each CDR3 protein is one row after TCRdb ran MiXCR on the 5' RACE reads. The table shows 250,000 to 400,000 distinct CDR3 sequences, with 3.5% to 4.5% occurring only once. V was clipped by 3 bases and J by 6 bases, with 14 bases between them. Per germline, CDR1 SGDLS and CDR2 YYNGEE. CDR3 length: 14 amino acids. The chain is built from TRBV9 and TRBJ2-3; possibly TRBD1 for D (6 bases). This TCR was recovered from a man between 18 and 29 years old who received the YFV17D yellow fever vaccine. The sequenced sample was PBMCs, obtained 15 days after the yellow fever booster vaccination. CDR3 DNA: TGTGCCAGCAGCGCGCTGGGGGCCTTGGATACGCAGTATTTT. It is translated as CASSALGALDTQYF.